This T cell receptor (beta chain) appears in the sequencing data of a study of blood T cells in healthy people across ages. Then a second PCR, running roughly 7 to 11 cycles, was carried out with a sample-barcoded 5' primer and a J-beta primer mix. Using its own MiXCR run on the 5' RACE reads, TCRdb lists one record per CDR3 protein. The table shows approximately 960,000 distinct CDR3 sequences, with 25% to 35% occurring only once. CDR3 size: 13 residues. Germline assignment: CDR1 SGHNT and CDR2 YYREEE (reference sequence). Trimming cost V 4 bases and J 2 bases, with 10 bases left between them. The sample was also linked to a second study, of T cells of mothers and their children.

The receptor comes from a woman in her forties in good health. Sequenced material: blood. The chain recombines TRBV5-4 with TRBJ2-7; D is undetermined. CDR3 region: CASSAGSTYEQYF. The CDR3, as DNA: TGTGCCAGCAGCGCCGGGTCCACCTACGAGCAGTACTTC.